This passage covers 13 T cell receptor beta chains from one sample sequenced in a study of tumor-infiltrating lymphocytes in localized non-small cell lung cancer. The data were produced by immunoSEQ multiplex PCR, yet TCRdb's version contains in-frame clones alone and is incomplete. The sample records some 10,000 clones, about 62% being singletons. Source material: uninvolved lung tissue not adjacent to the tumor. These receptors were collected from a human donor with non-small cell lung cancer.

This chain joins TRBV15 and TRBJ1-4; no clear D gene. Germline lookup yields CDR1 LNHNV and CDR2 YYDKDF (reference sequence). Trimming shortened V by 4 bases and J by 2 bases, and 11 bases separated the two germline ends. The CDR3 spans 15 residues. The CDR3 DNA is TGTGCCACCAGCACCCCCACGACTACTAATGAAAAACTGTTTTTT. It yields the protein CATSTPTTTNEKLFF.

The chain is built from TRBV2 and TRBJ2-7, with TRBD1 identical over 7 bases. This CDR3 is 13 amino acids long. V was clipped by 6 bases and J by 0 bases; unmatched bases: 2. From germline, CDR1 is SNHLY and CDR2 FYNNEI. The CDR3 spells CASSGTVSYEQYF. The CDR3 DNA sequence: TGTGCCAGCAGCGGGACAGTCTCCTACGAGCAGTACTTC.

The chain is built from TRBV5-6 and TRBJ2-1, with 10 bases fitting TRBD2. The CDR3 spans 14 residues. The V gene's germline CDR1 is SGHDT and CDR2 YYEEEE. The J segment lost 5 bases and the V segment lost 4 bases, leaving 3 bases of the junction unmatched. The chain's CDR3 is CASSLGTSDNEQFF. The CDR3 DNA is TGTGCCAGCAGCCTCGGGACTAGCGACAATGAGCAGTTCTTC.

This sequence joins TRBV19 and TRBJ1-1; no reliable D call. Germline lookup yields CDR1 LNHDA and CDR2 SQIVND (reference sequence). V was pared by 0 bases and J by 4 bases, with 6 bases between. The CDR3 has 13 residues. In nucleotides, the CDR3 is TGTGCCAGTAGTATAGATAGTGGCACTGAAGCTTTCTTT. Translating it yields CASSIDSGTEAFF.

This clone showed up just a few times. CDR3 in DNA: TGTGCCAGCAGTCCCCAGGGGGCCTCTGGAAACACCATATATTTT. It is translated as CASSPQGASGNTIYF. The V and J genes are TRBV6-1 and TRBJ1-3, with TRBD1 matching over 8 bases. V trimming: 5 bases; J trimming: 0 bases; junction bases outside the gene matches: 3. Germline lookup yields CDR1 MNHNS and CDR2 SASEGT. The CDR3 is 15 residues long.

CDR3 DNA: TGTGCCACCAGCAGAGAGTACGGACAGTCTACCGACGAGCAGTACTTC. Its translation: CATSREYGQSTDEQYF. J is TRBJ2-7 and V is TRBV15, with a weak D call TRBD1 (6 bases). The CDR3 sequence is 16 residues long. V dropped 0 bases and J dropped 5 bases, with 17 bases sitting between them. CDR1 is LNHNV, CDR2 YYDKDF, per germline (reference sequence).

This chain joins TRBV4-1 and TRBJ2-1; a weak D match, TRBD1 (5 bases). Germline V gene data show CDR1 as MGHRA and CDR2 as YSYEKL. V lost 8 bases, J lost 3 bases, and 8 bases lay in between. The CDR3 is 12 residues long. CDR3 bases: TGCGCCAGCCAAGACAGCTACAATGAGCAGTTCTTC. It specifies CASQDSYNEQFF.

V gene TRBV4-2 combines with J gene TRBJ1-4, with 7 positions matching TRBD1. The germline V gene encodes CDR1 LGHNA and CDR2 YNFKEQ. The CDR3 totals 15 residues. The junction had 10 bases not matched to a gene; V was cut back by 4 bases and J by 8 bases. Written as DNA, the CDR3 is TGTGCCAGCAGCCCCAAGACAGGGTCGGGGGAAAAACTGTTTTTT. It specifies CASSPKTGSGEKLFF.

The genes are TRBV19 and TRBJ2-1, with D perhaps matching TRBD1 or TRBD2 (5 bases each). Trimming stripped 7 bases from V and 7 bases from J, with 17 bases between. There are 14 residues in the CDR3. Germline assignment: CDR1 LNHDA and CDR2 SQIVND (reference sequence). CDR3 sequence (DNA): TGTGCCAGTAACCCGAGGGGTATTGCGAATGAGCAGTTCTTC. Amino acids: CASNPRGIANEQFF.

The chain couples TRBV27 to TRBJ2-3; D possibly corresponds to TRBD1 (5 bases). Trimming removed 5 bases from V and 1 base from J, with 13 bases in between. Germline CDR1 and CDR2: MNHEY and SMNVEV (reference sequence). The CDR3 sequence is 15 residues long. The CDR3 nucleotides are TGTGCCAGCAGTCGGAAGGGGCCAGGCACAGATACGCAGTATTTT. Encoded protein: CASSRKGPGTDTQYF.

This clone counts as medium-sized. Written as DNA, the CDR3 is TGTGCCAGCAGCTCGACAGGGAGTTCCTCCTACGAGCAGTACTTC. Translating it yields CASSSTGSSSYEQYF. The J gene is TRBJ2-7, the V gene TRBV5-5; the match to TRBD1 covers 7 bases. There are 15 residues in the CDR3. Unmatched junction bases numbered 6, after V lost 3 bases and J lost 0 bases. Germline CDR1 is SGHKS and CDR2 is YYEKEE (reference sequence).

This clone has just a few counts. The genes are TRBV5-1 and TRBJ1-2, with D hard to call. V dropped 0 bases and J dropped 4 bases, with 10 bases sitting between them. CDR1 is SGHRS and CDR2 is YFSETQ in the germline V gene. The CDR3 covers 14 residues. CDR3 nucleotides: TGCGCCAGCAGCTTGGACGGGTTTAGCTATGGCTACACCTTC. This codes for CASSLDGFSYGYTF.

This chain joins TRBV6-5 and TRBJ1-4; D remains unclear. The germline V gene encodes CDR1 MNHEY and CDR2 SVGAGI. This CDR3 comprises 14 residues. Trimming removed 8 bases from V and 7 bases from J, with 17 bases in between. The CDR3 nucleotides read TGTGCCAGCCGCGACAACGGATGGAGTGAAAAACTGTTTTTT. Protein: CASRDNGWSEKLFF.